This TCR beta chain was sequenced in a study of siplizumab effects on memory and regulatory T cells. Points from the study as a whole: Researchers did not confirm the suppressive function of proliferating Tregs from siplizumab cultures. In siplizumab conditions, mappable alloreactive CD4+ clones averaged about 69% Treg-derived, against approximately 27% in controls.

As to this clone: The antigen remains undetermined.

TCRdb keeps only in-frame clones here, not all; method: immunoSEQ multiplex PCR. The sample shows over 100,000 clones, 90% to 95% of them seen only once. V lost 11 bases, J lost 5 bases, and 21 bases lay in between. This CDR3 contains 14 residues. Germline-derived CDR1 and CDR2 are MDHEN and SYDVKM. J is TRBJ1-2 and V is TRBV28; weak D call: TRBD1 (6 bases). The sequence was collected from a human donor in good health. Sequencing was carried out using CD4+ T cells sorted from blood. As DNA, the CDR3 is TGTGCCGCCCTCGAGACAGGAGACACTTATGGCTACACCTTC. This translates into CAALETGDTYGYTF.